The 21 T cell receptor beta chains given below trace back to one sample, sequenced in a study of OX40 agonist ivuxolimab in advanced cancers. Assay: immunoSEQ multiplex PCR; the TCRdb copy retains only in-frame clones and omits some. Of fewer than 85,000 clones listed, 77% are singletons. The specimen was CD4+ or CD8+ T cells sorted from blood, collected in a trial of the OX40 agonist ivuxolimab. Source of these receptors: an adult with an advanced solid tumor such as melanoma, head and neck, liver or kidney cancer.

J is TRBJ2-2 and V is TRBV4-2; unclear D gene. This CDR3 comprises 14 residues. The ends were cut back, 0 bases at V and 5 bases at J, with 7 bases in the middle. Germline V lookup: CDR1 LGHNA, CDR2 YNFKEQ. CDR3 sequence: CASSQERVTGELFF. CDR3 sequence (DNA): TGTGCCAGCAGCCAAGAACGGGTTACCGGGGAGCTGTTTTTT.

The V and J genes are TRBV20-1 and TRBJ2-7, with D unclear. The CDR3 totals 11 residues. V dropped 3 bases and J dropped 3 bases, with 6 bases sitting between them. Germline V gene sequence: CDR1 DFQATT, CDR2 SNEGSKA (reference sequence). The DNA of the CDR3 is TGCAGTGCTAGGGTCTACTACGAGCAGTACTTC. Translated, it gives CSARVYYEQYF.

The chain joins TRBV19 to TRBJ2-7; perhaps TRBD2 as D (6 bases). Trimming took 6 bases from V and 2 from J, leaving 11 bases between them. There are 13 residues in the CDR3. The germline V gene encodes CDR1 LNHDA and CDR2 SQIVND (reference sequence). CDR3 DNA sequence: TGTGCCAGTAGCATGGCGGGACCCTACGAGCAGTACTTC. This gives the protein CASSMAGPYEQYF.

This chain uses TRBV11-2 with TRBJ2-2, with D unclear. Germline V gives CDR1 SGHAT, CDR2 FQNNGV. V lost 4 bases and J lost 4, with 13 bases in between. This CDR3 has 15 amino acids. This CDR3 reads CASSSSGEATGELFF. In nucleotides, the CDR3 is TGTGCCAGCAGCTCATCGGGTGAGGCCACCGGGGAGCTGTTTTTT.

The chain links TRBV6-1 to TRBJ1-6, with 8 bases that match TRBD1. Trimming removed 2 bases from V and 11 bases from J; junction bases left unmatched: 11. The CDR3 loop spans 16 amino acids. Germline CDR1 and CDR2: MNHNS and SASEGT. CDR3 sequence: CASSELQGAVWAPLHF. The CDR3 DNA reads as TGTGCCAGCAGTGAACTGCAGGGGGCGGTTTGGGCACCCCTCCACTTT.

The rearrangement uses TRBV5-6 and TRBJ1-6; D not resolved. Per germline, CDR1 SGHDT and CDR2 YYEEEE. CDR3 size: 15 residues. Trimming pared 0 bases from V and 7 bases from J, leaving 11 bases between. The CDR3 bases are TGTGCCAGCAGCTTGGGACCCCGCCCCAATTCACCCCTCCACTTT. It codes for CASSLGPRPNSPLHF.

The chain has TRBV27 and TRBJ2-5; the D gene is possibly TRBD1 (6 bases). The CDR3 covers 14 residues. Germline V gene sequence: CDR1 MNHEY, CDR2 SMNVEV (reference sequence). V was pared by 5 bases and J by 4 bases, with 14 bases between. The CDR3 here is CASSTIGTLETQYF. The CDR3 region has the DNA TGTGCCAGCAGTACAATCGGGACATTAGAGACCCAGTACTTC.

A word on this clone: The sample holds other DNA sequences that translate to the same CDR3. This chain connects TRBV20-1 to TRBJ2-3; D is uncertain. CDR3 length: 11 residues. Per the germline V gene, CDR1 is DFQATT and CDR2 is SNEGSKA (reference sequence). Between the trimmed V and J ends, which lost 6 bases and 2 bases, there was a span of 6 bases. As DNA, the CDR3 is TGCAGTGCGAGCGTCACAGATACGCAGTATTTT. Its translation is CSASVTDTQYF.

In its sample, this clone was seen a few times. This chain connects TRBV7-9 to TRBJ1-6; D ambiguous. The CDR3 has 16 amino acids. From germline, CDR1 is SEHNR and CDR2 FQNEAQ (reference sequence). The V and J ends lost 5 bases and 0 bases respectively, with 11 bases between them. CDR3 bases: TGTGCCAGCAGCAAACGGGTCGGCTCCTATAATTCACCCCTCCACTTT. As protein: CASSKRVGSYNSPLHF.

This clone has a single count. This chain connects TRBV7-8 to TRBJ2-1; D gene uncertain. With 1 base removed from V and 5 bases from J, the gap between germline ends came to 6 bases. This CDR3 is 13 amino acids long. The germline gives CDR1 SGHVS, CDR2 FQNEAQ. The CDR3 protein is CASSLDPNNEQFF. The CDR3, as DNA: TGTGCCAGCAGCTTAGACCCCAACAATGAGCAGTTCTTC.

V gene TRBV2 combines with J gene TRBJ1-5, with 8 bases that match TRBD1. Germline V gene sequence: CDR1 SNHLY, CDR2 FYNNEI. V lost 9 bases and J lost 1; bases outside the gene matches: 5. This CDR3 comprises 14 residues. CDR3 in amino acids: CASKQGASNQPQHF. CDR3 coding DNA: TGTGCCAGTAAGCAGGGGGCCAGCAATCAGCCCCAGCATTTT.

The rearrangement links TRBV7-9 to TRBJ2-7; possibly TRBD1 or TRBD2 for D (5 bases each). The V gene's germline CDR1 is SEHNR and CDR2 FQNEAQ (reference sequence). The CDR3 runs 13 residues. V was shortened by 1 base and J by 4 bases, with 8 bases between the two germline ends. The CDR3 reads CASSLVGGYEQYF. In nucleotides, the CDR3 is TGTGCCAGCAGCTTAGTTGGGGGATACGAGCAGTACTTC.

This chain connects TRBV11-3 to TRBJ2-3; D assignment may be TRBD1 or TRBD2 (5 bases each). The germline gives CDR1 SGHNT, CDR2 YENEEA. V was cut by 4 bases and J by 2 bases, with 10 bases left in between. The CDR3 spans 14 residues. CDR3 sequence reads: CASSSGRYTDTQYF. CDR3 sequence (DNA): TGTGCCAGCAGCTCGGGACGGTACACAGATACGCAGTATTTT.

The rearrangement joins TRBV7-8 to TRBJ1-1; D might be TRBD1 (5 bases). Germline loops: CDR1 SGHVS, CDR2 FQNEAQ. Deletions cut 5 bases from V and 2 bases from J, with 12 bases between. The length of the CDR3 is 14 residues. The CDR3 nucleotides are TGTGCCAGCAGCCCGGGACGGCTAAACACTGAAGCTTTCTTT. Protein product: CASSPGRLNTEAFF.

V is TRBV7-3 and J is TRBJ2-3; 7 bases agree with TRBD2. After removal of 1 base from V and 1 base from J, the junction contained 5 bases not matched to a gene. This CDR3 has 16 residues. Germline CDR1 reads SGHTA; CDR2 reads FQGTGA. The CDR3 sequence is CASSLKSLAGTDTQYF. The CDR3 DNA sequence: TGTGCCAGCAGCTTAAAGAGTCTAGCGGGCACAGATACGCAGTATTTT.

This chain links TRBV6-5 with TRBJ2-3; no definite D call. V was trimmed by 3 bases and J by 4 bases, leaving 17 bases between them. This CDR3 contains 16 residues. The germline V gene encodes CDR1 MNHEY and CDR2 SVGAGI. CDR3 sequence: CASSYRSGVGADTQYF. CDR3 nucleotides: TGTGCCAGCAGTTATCGATCAGGAGTCGGAGCAGATACGCAGTATTTT.

This clone came up a few times. The chain combines TRBV5-1 with TRBJ2-5; perhaps TRBD1 as D (5 bases). CDR1 is SGHRS, CDR2 YFSETQ, per germline. V was trimmed by 4 bases and J by 4 bases, leaving 11 bases between them. The CDR3 contains 13 residues. The CDR3 protein is CASSPDTGETQYF. CDR3 DNA: TGCGCCAGCAGCCCGGACACGGGAGAGACCCAGTACTTC.

The rearrangement joins TRBV18 to TRBJ2-7, with 8 bases lining up with TRBD2. V shed 3 bases, J shed 3 bases, and the junction held 4 bases outside the gene matches. The CDR3 sequence is 14 residues long. The germline gives CDR1 KGHSH, CDR2 LQKENI. DNA of the CDR3: TGTGCCAGCTCACCGGCAGCGGGAGACTACGAGCAGTACTTC. This sequence encodes CASSPAAGDYEQYF.

The J gene is TRBJ2-7, the V gene TRBV7-9, with TRBD1 matching over 12 bases. J lost 6 bases, V lost 4 bases, and 19 bases had no gene match. This CDR3 spans 19 amino acids. Germline-derived CDR1 and CDR2 are SEHNR and FQNEAQ (reference sequence). The CDR3 sequence is CASSSPTAGQGAKKREQYF. The CDR3, as DNA: TGTGCCAGCAGCTCCCCTACGGCGGGACAGGGGGCGAAAAAGCGCGAGCAGTACTTC. The full variable domain, in which reference TRBV7-9 and TRBJ2-7 provide the parts outside the CDR3, is DTGVSQNPRHKITKRGQNVTFRCDPISEHNRLYWYRQTLGQGPEFLTYFQNEAQLEKSRLLSDRFSAERPKGSFSTLEIQRTEQGDSAMYLCASSSPTAGQGAKKREQYFGPGTRLTVT.

V and J are TRBV5-4 and TRBJ2-2; D remains unclear. V was pared by 4 bases and J by 1 base, with 11 bases between. Germline V gives CDR1 SGHNT, CDR2 YYREEE (reference sequence). The CDR3 has 15 amino acids. The DNA of the CDR3 is TGTGCCAGCAGCCTTAGGACGGAGAACACCGGGGAGCTGTTTTTT. It specifies CASSLRTENTGELFF.

The chain employs TRBV5-5 and TRBJ2-5; 7 bases line up with TRBD1. V gave up 5 bases and J gave up 3 bases; unmatched junction bases: 7. This CDR3 has 14 residues. Germline V gene sequence: CDR1 SGHKS, CDR2 YYEKEE (reference sequence). The CDR3 DNA sequence: TGTGCCAGCAGGTTCGGGACAGTGAAAGAGACCCAGTACTTC. Residues: CASRFGTVKETQYF. Using reference TRBV5-5 and TRBJ2-5 for the parts outside the CDR3, the full variable domain is DAGVTQSPTHLIKTRGQQVTLRCSPISGHKSVSWYQQVLGQGPQFIFQYYEKEERGRGNFPDRFSARQFPNYSSELNVNALLLGDSALYLCASRFGTVKETQYFGPGTRLLVL.